This note documents a single TCR beta chain sequence. Its antigen is currently not known. No base qualities exist here, and no much larger clone lies one base off it. The data derive from a study of T cell responses to AZD1222 COVID-19 vaccine (dated by TCRdb to the early 2020s). Notes on the research overall: AZD1222 recipients with second doses at about 4 weeks or about 12 weeks were pooled, because spike-specific TCR depth and breadth did not differ between schedules. Enrollment into the trials was organized by age into subgroups of 18-55, 56-69 and 70-plus years, and those subgroups contained roughly 160, 29 and 62 TCR-sequenced participants, respectively. A total of 230 to 250 trial participants underwent TCR sequencing, of whom about 210 had received two doses of AZD1222 and some 25 had received two doses of the MenACWY control vaccine. What the work shows at the level of the full study, not this receptor alone: Conclusions about previously exposed vaccinees are limited because only five or six AZD1222 recipients were SARS-CoV-2 seropositive at baseline. CD4 TCRs associated with the vaccine covered the entire spike protein, and the dominant responses were in regions 160-218 and 743-854. The 56-69-year group was small, and its depth increase did not reach significance, likely because of low power. Reportedly, close to half of the unique spike-specific TCRs recognized epitopes lying outside the regions that are mutated in the B.1.351 and B.1.1.7 variants. Because no day 14 peak-response samples were available, the repertoires could be characterized only after the peak T cell response. After two AZD1222 doses, spike-specific TCR breadth and depth were significantly higher than at day 0 and than in MenACWY recipients. Participants were mostly white British and included more females than males, and it was suggested by the authors that clonal diversity may have been underestimated.

The time point label on this specimen signifies: baseline before first vaccination. Vaccinee samples were obtained from the UK trials COV001 and COV002, which included a single-blind randomized controlled phase 2/3 trial of AZD1222 (ChAdOx1 nCoV-19) in healthy adults. Trial participant PBMC samples were collected at day 0 and day 28 after the second dose for TCRbeta chain sequencing. The CDR3 starts with the cysteine, ends with the phenylalanine, and has 15 residues. Only CDR3 DNA is held: 45 bases, read in frame from base 1. Reading the germline V gene (reference sequence) gives CDR1 MNHEY and CDR2 SMNVEV. Trimmed from V: 4 bases; trimmed from J: 4 bases; junction bases lacking a gene match: 7. The CDR3 regions of human TCRbeta chains were subjected to immunosequencing. The original methods were these. TCRs in the repertoires were matched against a reference library of SARS-CoV-2-specific TCRs that had been generated with the MIRA antigen-specificity platform. Breadth was defined as the fraction of unique TCRs that were SARS-CoV-2-associated, and depth was defined as the fraction of total T cells that were SARS-CoV-2-associated. Using the MIRA data, each spike-specific TCR was assigned both to the spike region to which the TCR was reactive and to a CD4 or CD8 class. Log10-transformed breadth and depth values were compared by one-way ANOVA with Sidak's multiple comparisons tests. In its TCRdb copy, this immuneACCESS table keeps in-frame sequences only and misses some clones. Where compared with another copy, unresolved V genes explain less than half of these, and the others have no known cause. The V and J calls and clone size come from that table; D and trimming were worked out from the DNA. The sample data list 110,000 to 150,000 clones, and 93% of these were observed just once. The ten largest clones represent under 6.5% of the sample.

The sequences come from peripheral blood, collected on day 0 of AZD1222 vaccination. This receptor was identified in an adult in good health. Recombination joined TRBV27 with TRBJ1-2, and TRBD1 matches 9 of the central bases. At the DNA level, the sequence is TGTGCCAGCAGTTCACGACAGGGGGTGGGCTATGGCTACACCTTC. Protein translation: CASSSRQGVGYGYTF.